The 28 T cell receptor beta chains presented below share a single source sample, sequenced in a study of blood T cell repertoires in COVID-19. The data were produced by immunoSEQ multiplex PCR, yet TCRdb's version contains in-frame clones alone and is incomplete. The sample includes about 73,000 clones, 75% to 90% of them seen just once. The material sequenced was peripheral blood. These receptors originate from a man aged 80 or over with active or convalescent COVID-19.

This rearrangement joins TRBV4-1 to TRBJ2-7, with 9 nucleotides matching TRBD2. Germline V CDR1 and CDR2: MGHRA, YSYEKL. The ends lost 4 bases at V and 3 bases at J; junction bases unmatched: 7. The CDR3 consists of 15 residues. The CDR3 spells CASSLSGTSLYEQYF. As DNA, the CDR3 is TGCGCCAGCAGCCTATCCGGGACTAGCCTCTACGAGCAGTACTTC.

The sample holds one count of this clone. The chain combines TRBV28 with TRBJ2-5; 8 bases map to TRBD1. The germline V gene encodes CDR1 MDHEN and CDR2 SYDVKM. The length of the CDR3 is 14 residues. V was pared by 6 bases and J by 6 bases, with 9 bases of the junction left unmatched. The CDR3 DNA is TGTGCCAGCAGGACTTCAGGGGGCGCTCAGACCCAGTACTTC. Translating it yields CASRTSGGAQTQYF.

The table lists this clone with a count of one. V usage is TRBV18 and J usage is TRBJ2-1, with D possibly TRBD1 on 6 matching bases. The CDR3 runs to 15 residues. V lost 0 bases and J lost 9, with 15 bases in between. Germline values: CDR1 KGHSH, CDR2 LQKENI. The CDR3 DNA reads TGTGCCAGCTCACCACCGGCAGGGGCCAACAGTGAGCAGTTCTTC. Protein product: CASSPPAGANSEQFF.

The chain combines TRBV6-5 with TRBJ1-1; D is unresolved. The length of the CDR3 is 12 residues. V was cut by 6 bases and J by 1 base, with 6 bases left in between. From germline, CDR1 is MNHEY and CDR2 SVGAGI. Here the CDR3 reads CASSVSNTEAFF. The CDR3 bases are TGTGCCAGCAGCGTCTCGAACACTGAAGCTTTCTTT.

This clone was detected only a few times. This chain connects TRBV7-6 to TRBJ1-4, with D perhaps matching TRBD1 (6 bases). In germline, CDR1 is SGHVS, CDR2 FNYEAQ. Trimming shortened V by 2 bases and J by 7 bases, and 20 bases separated the two germline ends. CDR3 length: 17 amino acids. The CDR3 DNA sequence: TGTGCCAGCAGCTTAAATCTACAGGGCGAGGGTGGTGAAAAACTGTTTTTT. It specifies CASSLNLQGEGGEKLFF. Supplemented by reference TRBV7-6 and TRBJ1-4, the full variable domain reads GAGVSQSPRYKVTKRGQDVALRCDPISGHVSLYWYRQALGQGPEFLTYFNYEAQQDKSGLPNDRFSAERPEGSISTLTIQRTEQRDSAMYRCASSLNLQGEGGEKLFFGSGTQLSVL.

V is TRBV9 and J is TRBJ2-7, with 15 bases fitting TRBD2. V trimming: 0 bases; J trimming: 9 bases; junction bases outside the gene matches: 13. The CDR3 has 18 amino acids. CDR1 is SGDLS, CDR2 YYNGEE, per germline. The CDR3 coding sequence is TGTGCCAGCAGCGTAGTGCCCGACCGCGGACTAGCGGGAGGGGTGCAGTACTTC. Translating gives CASSVVPDRGLAGGVQYF.

This clone was seen only once. The rearrangement links TRBV6-1 to TRBJ1-5; D ambiguous. The CDR3 contains 11 residues. CDR1 is MNHNS and CDR2 is SASEGT in the germline V gene. Trimming cost V 2 bases and J 15 bases, with 11 bases left between them. The CDR3 is CASSELEGWHF. In DNA, the CDR3 is TGTGCCAGCAGTGAATTGGAGGGATGGCATTTT.

A note on this clone: At the DNA level, this CDR3 is encoded by other sequences in the same sample as well. V and J are TRBV5-1 and TRBJ2-5, with unresolved D. This CDR3 spans 12 amino acids. Deletions cut 1 base from V and 2 bases from J, with 3 bases between. Germline CDR1 SGHRS, CDR2 YFSETQ. CDR3 amino acids: CASSLPQETQYF. CDR3 DNA: TGCGCCAGCAGCTTGCCACAAGAGACCCAGTACTTC.

This clone was seen a few times. This chain uses TRBV6-5 with TRBJ2-7; tentative D call: TRBD2 (6 bases). Per germline, CDR1 MNHEY and CDR2 SVGAGI. Trimming stripped 6 bases from V and 4 bases from J, with 16 bases between. The CDR3 runs 14 residues. The CDR3 spells CASSRLGIGYEQYF. The CDR3 DNA is TGTGCCAGCAGCCGACTAGGGATCGGATACGAGCAGTACTTC.

The V and J genes are TRBV6-5 and TRBJ2-7; 8 bases are shared with TRBD1. This CDR3 comprises 14 residues. Germline CDR1 is MNHEY and CDR2 is SVGAGI. With 6 bases clipped from V and 2 bases from J, the junction kept 6 bases outside the gene matches. The CDR3 DNA reads as TGTGCCAGCAGAGTAACAGGGGGGCCCTACGAGCAGTACTTC. This sequence encodes CASRVTGGPYEQYF.

The CDR3 protein is CASSMGDRGPSYTF. CDR3 bases: TGTGCCAGTAGTATGGGAGACAGGGGTCCTTCCTACACCTTC. The chain combines TRBV19 with TRBJ1-2; 8 bases fit TRBD1. Germline-derived CDR1 and CDR2 are LNHDA and SQIVND (reference sequence). The CDR3 totals 14 residues. After removal of 3 bases from V and 10 bases from J, the junction contained 10 bases not matched to a gene.

A few counts support this clone. The chain combines TRBV15 with TRBJ1-5, with D uncertain. The CDR3 spans 15 residues. V was shortened by 0 bases and J by 7 bases, with 13 bases between the two germline ends. Germline lookup yields CDR1 LNHNV and CDR2 YYDKDF (reference sequence). CDR3 sequence: CATSRDRERAQPQHF. The CDR3 DNA follows: TGTGCCACCAGCAGAGATCGCGAAAGAGCCCAGCCCCAGCATTTT.

V and J are TRBV6-6 and TRBJ2-1; tentatively, D is TRBD1 (5 bases). The CDR3 covers 13 residues. The germline V and J ends were trimmed by 4 bases and 8 bases, with 12 bases remaining between them. The germline V gene has CDR1 MNHNY and CDR2 SVGAGI (reference sequence). The CDR3 bases are TGTGCCAGCAGTTCCAGGGCACTCTATGAGCAGTTCTTC. Its protein product is CASSSRALYEQFF.

This clone was detected a few times. This chain links TRBV2 with TRBJ1-5; D uncertain. V was shortened by 3 bases and J by 6 bases, with 9 bases between the two germline ends. The CDR3 has 13 amino acids. The germline CDR1 and CDR2 sequences are SNHLY and FYNNEI. The CDR3 here is CASSDNGLQPQHF. CDR3 bases: TGTGCCAGCAGTGACAACGGTCTTCAGCCCCAGCATTTT.

This chain connects TRBV7-8 to TRBJ2-7, with 11 bases identical to TRBD2. The J segment lost 6 bases and the V segment lost 2 bases, leaving 3 bases of the junction unmatched. The CDR3 totals 14 residues. CDR1 SGHVS and CDR2 FQNEAQ come from the germline V gene. The CDR3 DNA is TGTGCCAGCAGCTTACTAGCGGGAGGTGGCGAGCAGTACTTC. Protein product: CASSLLAGGGEQYF. The full variable domain, with the rest looked up from reference TRBV7-8 and TRBJ2-7, is GAGVSQSPRYKVAKRGQDVALRCDPISGHVSLFWYQQALGQGPEFLTYFQNEAQLDKSGLPSDRFFAERPEGSVSTLKIQRTQQEDSAVYLCASSLLAGGGEQYFGPGTRLTVT.

V and J are TRBV5-1 and TRBJ2-2; 7 nucleotides agree with TRBD1. Unmatched junction bases numbered 4, after V lost 2 bases and J lost 0 bases. The CDR3 sequence is 16 residues long. Looked up from germline, CDR1 is SGHRS and CDR2 is YFSETQ. The CDR3 loop reads CASSFVGTANTGELFF. The CDR3 nucleotides are TGCGCCAGCAGCTTCGTCGGGACAGCGAACACCGGGGAGCTGTTTTTT. The full variable domain, rest sourced from reference TRBV5-1 and TRBJ2-2, is KAGVTQTPRYLIKTRGQQVTLSCSPISGHRSVSWYQQTPGQGLQFLFEYFSETQRNKGNFPGRFSGRQFSNSRSEMNVSTLELGDSALYLCASSFVGTANTGELFFGEGSRLTVL.

The chain employs TRBV4-1 and TRBJ1-2; no definite D call. Germline V gene sequence: CDR1 MGHRA, CDR2 YSYEKL. This CDR3 comprises 15 residues. The germline V and J ends were trimmed by 0 bases and 4 bases, with 12 bases remaining between them. The CDR3 reads CASSQDPNGLYGYTF. In DNA, the CDR3 is TGCGCCAGCAGCCAAGATCCGAATGGGCTCTATGGCTACACCTTC.

CDR3 coding DNA: TGTGCCAGCAGCTCGCAGGGGAACACCGGGGAGCTGTTTTTT. Its protein product is CASSSQGNTGELFF. The chain carries TRBV9 and TRBJ2-2, with TRBD1 as a possible D gene (5 bases). The V end lost 4 bases, the J end lost 1 base, and 8 bases lay between the germline ends. The length of the CDR3 is 14 residues. Germline values: CDR1 SGDLS, CDR2 YYNGEE.

The rearrangement uses TRBV27 and TRBJ1-1, with 7 positions matching TRBD1. V shed 5 bases, J shed 5 bases, and the junction held 8 bases outside the gene matches. The V gene's germline CDR1 is MNHEY and CDR2 SMNVEV (reference sequence). CDR3 length equals 14 residues. This CDR3 is CASSSGQEGTEAFF. The CDR3, as DNA: TGTGCCAGCAGTAGCGGACAGGAGGGTACTGAAGCTTTCTTT.

The chain recombines TRBV28 with TRBJ2-1, with a tentative D call TRBD2 (6 bases). Germline V gene lookup returns CDR1 MDHEN and CDR2 SYDVKM. V lost 4 bases, J lost 6 bases, and 13 bases lay in between. This CDR3 has 14 residues. The CDR3 coding sequence is TGTGCCAGCAGTTCGGCAGGGAGGACCAATGAGCAGTTCTTC. This translates into CASSSAGRTNEQFF.

The CDR3 here is CASSQGYRGPLFSGNTIYF. The CDR3 nucleotides are TGTGCCAGCAGCCAAGGATACAGGGGGCCTCTATTCTCTGGAAACACCATATATTTT. This chain connects TRBV14 to TRBJ1-3; 9 positions agree with TRBD1. V lost 1 base and J lost 0; bases outside the gene matches: 10. This CDR3 comprises 19 residues. Germline lookup yields CDR1 SGHDN and CDR2 FVKESK.

This clone was seen once. The chain has TRBV10-3 and TRBJ1-1; D call uncertain. CDR1 is ENHRY, CDR2 SYGVKD, per germline. The CDR3 has 12 residues. V lost 6 bases and J 4 bases, leaving 9 bases between the germline ends. The CDR3 is CAISTLSTEAFF. The CDR3 coding sequence is TGTGCCATCAGCACCCTGAGCACTGAAGCTTTCTTT.

This clone has more than one count but fewer than ten. The rearrangement joins TRBV7-2 to TRBJ2-7, with TRBD1 matching over 10 bases. J lost 5 bases, V lost 1 base, and 2 bases had no gene match. Germline-derived CDR1 and CDR2 are SGHTA and FQGNSA. The CDR3 length is 14 residues. CDR3 residues: CASSLVGTGDEQYF. The CDR3 nucleotides are TGTGCCAGCAGCTTAGTGGGGACAGGGGACGAGCAGTACTTC.

The chain couples TRBV3-1 (or the pseudogene TRBV3-2) to TRBJ1-4; D might be TRBD1 (6 bases). The V end lost 5 bases, the J end lost 7 bases, and 11 bases lay between the germline ends. The length of the CDR3 is 13 residues. Germline V CDR1 and CDR2: LGHDT, YNNKEL (reference sequence). The CDR3 DNA reads as TGTGCCAGCAGCGCCCGGACAGTTGAAAAACTGTTTTTT. Translating it yields CASSARTVEKLFF.

This rearrangement joins TRBV18 to TRBJ2-5; 7 bases agree with TRBD1. CDR3 length: 14 amino acids. V shed 2 bases and J 5 bases; nucleotides not matched to a gene: 5. Germline V lookup: CDR1 KGHSH, CDR2 LQKENI. The CDR3 DNA sequence: TGTGCCAGCTCACCAAGACAGGGAATCGAGACCCAGTACTTC. Translation: CASSPRQGIETQYF.

Only one count was recorded for this clone. The chain recombines TRBV18 with TRBJ1-2, with a tentative D call TRBD1 (5 bases). The CDR3 sequence is 16 residues long. Germline V CDR1 and CDR2: KGHSH, LQKENI. V lost 4 bases to trimming and J lost 0 bases, with 15 bases between them. DNA of the CDR3: TGTGCCAGCTCACGGGACTCTTTTCCTCCTAACTATGGCTACACCTTC. Its translation is CASSRDSFPPNYGYTF.

The J gene is TRBJ2-7, the V gene TRBV4-1; 9 bases align to TRBD2. Trimming took 4 bases from V and 2 from J; bases not matched to a gene: 6. Germline CDR1 reads MGHRA; CDR2 reads YSYEKL. The CDR3 totals 15 residues. CDR3 region: CASSRLSGSPYEQYF. CDR3 nucleotides: TGCGCCAGCAGCCGGCTTAGCGGGAGCCCCTACGAGCAGTACTTC.

The chain couples TRBV7-2 to TRBJ1-4; D unresolved. The germline V gene has CDR1 SGHTA and CDR2 FQGNSA. V was trimmed by 6 bases and J by 0 bases, leaving 8 bases between them. This CDR3 is 14 amino acids long. The CDR3 DNA sequence: TGTGCCAGCAGGGTCAGTGCAACTAATGAAAAACTGTTTTTT. Its translation: CASRVSATNEKLFF.